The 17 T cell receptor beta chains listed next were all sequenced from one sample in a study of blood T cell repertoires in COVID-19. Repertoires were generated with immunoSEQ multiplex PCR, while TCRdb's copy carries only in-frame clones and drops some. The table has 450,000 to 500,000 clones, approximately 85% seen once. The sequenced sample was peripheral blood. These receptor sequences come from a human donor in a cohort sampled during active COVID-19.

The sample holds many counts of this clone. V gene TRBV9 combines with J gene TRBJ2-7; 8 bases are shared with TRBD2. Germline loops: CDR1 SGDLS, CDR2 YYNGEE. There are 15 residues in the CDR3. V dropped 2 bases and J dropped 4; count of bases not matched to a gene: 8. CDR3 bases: TGTGCCAGCAGCGTCGGGGGGGAGGAAAGTTACGAGCAGTACTTC. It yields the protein CASSVGGEESYEQYF.

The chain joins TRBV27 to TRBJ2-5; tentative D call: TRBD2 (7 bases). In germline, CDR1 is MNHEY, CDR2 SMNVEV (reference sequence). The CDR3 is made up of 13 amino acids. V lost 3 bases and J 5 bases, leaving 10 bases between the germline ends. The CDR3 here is CASSLRGGETQYF. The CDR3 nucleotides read TGTGCCAGCAGTTTGAGGGGGGGGGAGACCCAGTACTTC.

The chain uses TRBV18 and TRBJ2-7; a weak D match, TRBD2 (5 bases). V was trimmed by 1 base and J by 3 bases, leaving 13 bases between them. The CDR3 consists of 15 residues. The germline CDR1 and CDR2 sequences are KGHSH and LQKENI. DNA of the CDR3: TGTGCCAGCTCACCACAGACGGGATGGCTCTACGAGCAGTACTTC. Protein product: CASSPQTGWLYEQYF.

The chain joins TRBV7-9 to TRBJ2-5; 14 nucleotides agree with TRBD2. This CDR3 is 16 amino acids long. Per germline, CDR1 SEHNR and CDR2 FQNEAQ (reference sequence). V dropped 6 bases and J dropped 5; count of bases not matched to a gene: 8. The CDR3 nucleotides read TGTGCCAGCAGTCGAGGACTAGCGGGAGGCGGGGAGACCCAGTACTTC. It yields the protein CASSRGLAGGGETQYF. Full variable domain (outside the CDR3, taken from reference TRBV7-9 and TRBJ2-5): DTGVSQNPRHKITKRGQNVTFRCDPISEHNRLYWYRQTLGQGPEFLTYFQNEAQLEKSRLLSDRFSAERPKGSFSTLEIQRTEQGDSAMYLCASSRGLAGGGETQYFGPGTRLLVL.

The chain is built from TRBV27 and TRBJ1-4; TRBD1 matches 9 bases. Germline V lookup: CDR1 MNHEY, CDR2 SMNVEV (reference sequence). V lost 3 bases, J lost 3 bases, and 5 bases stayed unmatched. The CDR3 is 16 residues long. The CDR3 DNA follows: TGTGCCAGCAGTTTTCGTTACAGGGGGCCTAATGAAAAACTGTTTTTT. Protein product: CASSFRYRGPNEKLFF.

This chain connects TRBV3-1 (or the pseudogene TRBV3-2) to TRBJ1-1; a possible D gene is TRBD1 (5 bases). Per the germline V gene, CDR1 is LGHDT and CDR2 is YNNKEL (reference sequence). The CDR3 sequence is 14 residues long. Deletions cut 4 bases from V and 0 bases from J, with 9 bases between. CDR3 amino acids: CASSLQGMNTEAFF. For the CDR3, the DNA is TGTGCCAGCAGCCTTCAGGGAATGAACACTGAAGCTTTCTTT.

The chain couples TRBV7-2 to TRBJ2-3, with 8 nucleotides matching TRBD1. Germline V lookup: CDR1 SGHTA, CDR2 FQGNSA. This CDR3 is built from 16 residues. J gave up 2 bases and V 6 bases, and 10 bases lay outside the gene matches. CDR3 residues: CASRPGGRGATDTQYF. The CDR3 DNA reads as TGTGCCAGCAGACCAGGGGGCCGAGGGGCCACAGATACGCAGTATTTT.

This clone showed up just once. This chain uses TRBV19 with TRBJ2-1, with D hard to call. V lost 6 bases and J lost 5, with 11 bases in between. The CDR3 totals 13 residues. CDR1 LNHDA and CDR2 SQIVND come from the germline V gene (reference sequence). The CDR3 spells CASRLSLDNEQFF. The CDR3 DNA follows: TGTGCCAGTAGGCTCTCCTTAGACAATGAGCAGTTCTTC.

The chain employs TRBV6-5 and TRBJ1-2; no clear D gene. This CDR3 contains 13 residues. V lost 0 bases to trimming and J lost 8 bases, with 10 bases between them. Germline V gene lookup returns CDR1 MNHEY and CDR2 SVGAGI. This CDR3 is CASSYSGSAGYTF. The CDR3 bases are TGTGCCAGCAGTTACTCTGGGTCAGCGGGCTACACCTTC.

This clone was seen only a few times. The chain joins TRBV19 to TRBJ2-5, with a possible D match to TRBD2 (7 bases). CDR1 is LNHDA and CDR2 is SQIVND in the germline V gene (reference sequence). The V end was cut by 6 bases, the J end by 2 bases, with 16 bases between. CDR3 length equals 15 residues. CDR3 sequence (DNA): TGTGCCAGTAGATCCGCGGGGGCGGGTCAAGAGACCCAGTACTTC. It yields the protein CASRSAGAGQETQYF.

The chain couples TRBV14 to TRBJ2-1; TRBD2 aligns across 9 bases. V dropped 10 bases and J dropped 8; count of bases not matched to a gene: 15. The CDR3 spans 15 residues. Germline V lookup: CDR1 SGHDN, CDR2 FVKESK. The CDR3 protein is CAISKGSGRIDEQFF. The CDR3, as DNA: TGTGCCATCTCCAAGGGAAGCGGGAGGATCGATGAGCAGTTCTTC.

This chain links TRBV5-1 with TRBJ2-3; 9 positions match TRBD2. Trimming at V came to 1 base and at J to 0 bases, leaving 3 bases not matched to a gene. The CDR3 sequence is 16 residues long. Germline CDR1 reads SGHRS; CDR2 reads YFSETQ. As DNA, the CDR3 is TGCGCCAGCAGCTTGCTAACTAGCGGGAGCACAGATACGCAGTATTTT. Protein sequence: CASSLLTSGSTDTQYF. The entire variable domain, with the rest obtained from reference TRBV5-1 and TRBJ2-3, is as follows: KAGVTQTPRYLIKTRGQQVTLSCSPISGHRSVSWYQQTPGQGLQFLFEYFSETQRNKGNFPGRFSGRQFSNSRSEMNVSTLELGDSALYLCASSLLTSGSTDTQYFGPGTRLTVL.

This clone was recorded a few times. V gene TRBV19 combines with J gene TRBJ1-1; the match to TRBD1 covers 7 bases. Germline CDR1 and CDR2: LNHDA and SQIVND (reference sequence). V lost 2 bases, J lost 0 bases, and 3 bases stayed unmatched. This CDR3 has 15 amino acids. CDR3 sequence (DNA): TGTGCCAGTAGTATACAGGGGGGAATGAACACTGAAGCTTTCTTT. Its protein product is CASSIQGGMNTEAFF.

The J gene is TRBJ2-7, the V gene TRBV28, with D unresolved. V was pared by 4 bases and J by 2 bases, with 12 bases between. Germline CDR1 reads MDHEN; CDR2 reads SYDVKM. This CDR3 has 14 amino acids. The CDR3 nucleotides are TGTGCCAGCAGTTCCCCGGGTCTACCCTACGAGCAGTACTTC. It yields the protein CASSSPGLPYEQYF.

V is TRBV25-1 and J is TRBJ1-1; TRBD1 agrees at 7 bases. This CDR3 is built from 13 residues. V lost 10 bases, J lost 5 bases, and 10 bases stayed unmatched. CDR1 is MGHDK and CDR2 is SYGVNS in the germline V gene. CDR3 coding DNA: TGTGCCACCCGGAGGGGGCTTTATACTGAAGCTTTCTTT. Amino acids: CATRRGLYTEAFF.

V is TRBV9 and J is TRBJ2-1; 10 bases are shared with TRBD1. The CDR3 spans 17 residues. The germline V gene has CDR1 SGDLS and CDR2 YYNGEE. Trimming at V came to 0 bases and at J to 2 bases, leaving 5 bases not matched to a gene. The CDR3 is CASSVVAGQGPYNEQFF. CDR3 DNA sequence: TGTGCCAGCAGCGTAGTTGCGGGACAGGGGCCCTACAATGAGCAGTTCTTC.

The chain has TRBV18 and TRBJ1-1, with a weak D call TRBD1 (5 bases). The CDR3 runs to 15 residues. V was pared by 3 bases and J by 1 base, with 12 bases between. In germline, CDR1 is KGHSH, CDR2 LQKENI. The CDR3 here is CASSPLGLRNTEAFF. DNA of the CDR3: TGTGCCAGCTCACCGTTGGGACTTCGGAACACTGAAGCTTTCTTT. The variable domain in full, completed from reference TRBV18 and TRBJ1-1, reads NAGVMQNPRHLVRRRGQEARLRCSPMKGHSHVYWYRQLPEEGLKFMVYLQKENIIDESGMPKERFSAEFPKEGPSILRIQQVVRGDSAAYFCASSPLGLRNTEAFFGQGTRLTVV.